The present T cell receptor (beta chain) was sequenced within a study of cytomegalovirus exposure and HLA in healthy donors. Findings and caveats of the study: Sequencing likely caused a cluster of highly shared sequence variants. Associated with cytomegalovirus, according to the listing, were 170 or so TCR beta chains. The number of N-insertions in an Asian-associated ancestry cluster was reportedly below the 666-donor mean in a later analysis. Several top significant clusters appeared, in a later analysis, to be linked to common viral pathogens.

The study ran its PCR with 60 Vbeta and 13 Jbeta primers. Assay: immunoSEQ multiplex PCR; the TCRdb copy retains only in-frame clones and omits some. The sample shows about 200,000 clones, approximately 79% of them seen only once. Germline V gene data show CDR1 as MNHEY and CDR2 as SMNVEV (reference sequence). Germline trimming cut 5 bases from V and 4 bases from J; bases unmatched to any gene: 8. There are 15 residues in the CDR3. This clone was detected ten times or more. Its specificity is not known. This clonotype originated in a man in his forties or fifties in good health and CMV-seronegative. The chain uses TRBV27 and TRBJ2-1; 7 positions match TRBD1. The sequencing sample was made of PBMCs. CDR3 amino acids: CASSPGGAMYNEQFF. CDR3 coding DNA: TGTGCCAGCAGTCCAGGGGGTGCCATGTACAATGAGCAGTTCTTC.